This entry features one T cell receptor (beta chain) sequence. The same CDR3 arises from other DNA sequences in this sample as well. The data were taken from a study of blood T cell repertoires in COVID-19. As for the study in general: Sites across the United States, Italy and Spain contributed samples from acute and convalescent COVID-19. PBMCs, B-cell-depleted T cells, or T cells were the source of the cDNA or gDNA that made up the material.

Trimming removed 6 bases from V and 1 base from J, with 5 bases in between. CDR3 length: 12 amino acids. CDR1 and CDR2 (germline): KGHSH, LQKENI. Per the study methods: Reference gene primer amplification yielded estimated nucleated cell counts. The repertoire was sequenced with immunoSEQ multiplex PCR; TCRdb's copy has only in-frame clones and lacks some. That table supplies the V and J calls and clone size; D and trimming were determined from the DNA. The sample has more than 200,000 clones, around 90% seen once. This chain connects TRBV18 to TRBJ2-3; no reliable D call. The receptor was isolated from a man between 18 and 29 years old with active or convalescent COVID-19. Material: peripheral blood. CDR3 amino acids: CASSPGTDTQYF. In DNA form, the CDR3 reads TGTGCCAGCTCCCCGGGCACAGATACGCAGTATTTT.